The 21 T cell receptor beta chains presented below share a single source sample, sequenced in a study of shared clonotypes between healthy human individuals. Libraries were prepared by immunoSEQ multiplex PCR; TCRdb keeps only in-frame clonotypes and omits some of them. The data hold some 1.1 million clones, with approximately 77% observed a single time. The sequenced material came from memory CD4+ T cells from PBMCs. The subset was: CD45RA-negative fraction. The receptors originated from a man between 18 and 35 years old in good health. Some clones in this sample may be carry-over from other donors' samples.

The chain has TRBV9 and TRBJ2-2; no clear D. The V end was cut by 1 base, the J end by 2 bases, with 21 bases between. Per the germline V gene, CDR1 is SGDLS and CDR2 is YYNGEE. The CDR3 covers 19 residues. The CDR3 reads CASSVSSLWDKGNTGELFF. CDR3 coding DNA: TGTGCCAGCAGCGTATCCTCCCTTTGGGATAAGGGCAACACCGGGGAGCTGTTTTTT. Full variable domain (rest looked up from reference TRBV9 and TRBJ2-2): DSGVTQTPKHLITATGQRVTLRCSPRSGDLSVYWYQQSLDQGLQFLIQYYNGEERAKGNILERFSAQQFPDLHSELNLSSLELGDSALYFCASSVSSLWDKGNTGELFFGEGSRLTVL.

This clone appeared once. The rearrangement links TRBV4-3 to TRBJ2-3, with 10 nucleotides matching TRBD1. This CDR3 is 17 amino acids long. The trim removed 1 base at V and 8 bases at J, leaving 12 bases unmatched. Germline loops: CDR1 LGHNA, CDR2 YSLEER. CDR3 sequence reads: CASSQVGGRQGAGTQYF. As DNA, the CDR3 is TGCGCCAGCAGCCAAGTGGGGGGAAGACAGGGGGCCGGTACGCAGTATTTT.

This clone was counted only a few times. The V call is TRBV7-2, the J call TRBJ1-2; D not resolved. Between the trimmed V and J ends, which lost 0 bases and 8 bases, there was a span of 10 bases. This CDR3 comprises 13 residues. Germline-derived CDR1 and CDR2 are SGHTA and FQGNSA. The CDR3 nucleotides are TGTGCCAGCAGCTTAGCCCAGGAGCGGGGCTACACCTTC. This codes for CASSLAQERGYTF.

This clone was observed a single time. V gene TRBV28 combines with J gene TRBJ2-5; D is possibly TRBD1 or TRBD2 (6 bases each). CDR1 is MDHEN, CDR2 SYDVKM, per germline. V was cut by 0 bases and J by 2 bases, with 16 bases left in between. The CDR3 is made up of 17 amino acids. CDR3: CASSLWGGKNSQETQYF. The CDR3 nucleotides read TGTGCCAGCAGTTTATGGGGGGGCAAGAACTCACAAGAGACCCAGTACTTC.

The rearrangement links TRBV7-9 to TRBJ2-7; TRBD2 matches 7 bases. V dropped 3 bases and J dropped 5; count of bases not matched to a gene: 4. The CDR3 runs to 13 residues. Germline V gene data show CDR1 as SEHNR and CDR2 as FQNEAQ (reference sequence). CDR3 DNA sequence: TGTGCCAGCAGCTTGCAGCGGGACCACGAGCAGTACTTC. It translates to CASSLQRDHEQYF.

V is TRBV15 and J is TRBJ1-4; no definite D call. V lost 0 bases, J lost 0 bases, and 5 bases lay in between. Germline V gene sequence: CDR1 LNHNV, CDR2 YYDKDF (reference sequence). The length of the CDR3 is 15 residues. This CDR3 is CATSREIATNEKLFF. Written as DNA, the CDR3 is TGTGCCACCAGCAGAGAGATTGCAACTAATGAAAAACTGTTTTTT.

This clone was recorded only once. The gene calls are TRBV10-1 and TRBJ2-5; 7 nucleotides match TRBD1. The CDR3 consists of 13 residues. Germline V gene data show CDR1 as WNHNN and CDR2 as SYGVQD (reference sequence). Germline trimming cut 6 bases from V and 10 bases from J; bases unmatched to any gene: 11. The chain's CDR3 is CASSKQGTRDQYF. CDR3 coding DNA: TGCGCCAGCAGCAAACAGGGGACAAGAGACCAGTACTTC.

The rearrangement links TRBV6-5 to TRBJ1-1, with no clear D. The germline V gene encodes CDR1 MNHEY and CDR2 SVGAGI. CDR3 length: 11 amino acids. V lost 2 bases to trimming and J lost 9 bases, with 7 bases between them. DNA for the CDR3: TGTGCCAGCAGTTACGGACCGAAAGCTTTCTTT. It encodes CASSYGPKAFF.

The genes are TRBV30 and TRBJ2-2, with TRBD1 matching over 7 bases. Germline CDR1 GTSNPN, CDR2 SVGIG (reference sequence). V shed 5 bases and J 4 bases; nucleotides not matched to a gene: 4. The CDR3 sequence is 13 residues long. The CDR3 bases are TGTGCCTGGCTAGGGGGCCCCACCGGGGAGCTGTTTTTT. It is translated as CAWLGGPTGELFF.

The chain is built from TRBV19 and TRBJ1-1; D possibly corresponds to TRBD1 (5 bases). Germline V gives CDR1 LNHDA, CDR2 SQIVND (reference sequence). The CDR3 contains 15 residues. V lost 5 bases and J 1 base, leaving 14 bases between the germline ends. The CDR3, as DNA: TGTGCCAGTAGTGCCTGGGACGGGCGGAACACTGAAGCTTTCTTT. It encodes CASSAWDGRNTEAFF.

This clone was seen ten or more times. The chain uses TRBV28 and TRBJ2-2; tentatively, D is TRBD1 (5 bases). V dropped 5 bases and J dropped 6 bases, with 10 bases sitting between them. There are 13 residues in the CDR3. The germline gives CDR1 MDHEN, CDR2 SYDVKM. The DNA of the CDR3 is TGTGCCAGCAGTCCCAGGGTCCCCGGGGAGCTGTTTTTT. As protein: CASSPRVPGELFF.

The chain links TRBV6-1 to TRBJ1-3, with D possibly TRBD1 on 5 matching bases. Germline V CDR1 and CDR2: MNHNS, SASEGT. The CDR3 has 16 residues. Deletions cut 1 base from V and 1 base from J, with 11 bases between. CDR3 loop: CASSEGWDLSGNTIYF. CDR3 DNA: TGTGCCAGCAGTGAAGGGTGGGACCTATCTGGAAACACCATATATTTT.

This clone appeared a single time. The chain combines TRBV2 with TRBJ1-2; 8 nucleotides align to TRBD1. CDR3 length: 13 residues. After removal of 9 bases from V and 8 bases from J, the junction contained 11 bases not matched to a gene. Germline-derived CDR1 and CDR2 are SNHLY and FYNNEI. The CDR3 spells CASSRGRWDGYTF. The CDR3 nucleotides read TGTGCCAGTTCCAGGGGGCGGTGGGACGGCTACACCTTC.

The chain has TRBV9 and TRBJ2-1; 10 nucleotides line up with TRBD2. The V segment lost 3 bases and the J segment 8 bases; nucleotides outside the gene matches: 8. The CDR3 spans 15 residues. Germline lookup yields CDR1 SGDLS and CDR2 YYNGEE. The CDR3 nucleotides read TGTGCCAGCAGCGCCTCTAGCGGGAGTAGAGATGAGCAGTTCTTC. Protein: CASSASSGSRDEQFF.

The gene calls are TRBV29-1 and TRBJ2-1; a possible D gene is TRBD2 (6 bases). The ends were cut back, 5 bases at V and 2 bases at J, with 10 bases in the middle. Germline-derived CDR1 and CDR2 are SQVTM and ANQGSEA. There are 13 residues in the CDR3. The CDR3 nucleotides read TGCAGCGTTAAGGGACTCACCTACAATGAGCAGTTCTTC. This translates into CSVKGLTYNEQFF.

The sample holds a few counts of this clone. The chain has TRBV11-3 and TRBJ1-1, with a possible D match to TRBD1 (5 bases). CDR1 is SGHNT and CDR2 is YENEEA in the germline V gene. Trimming stripped 5 bases from V and 6 bases from J, with 13 bases between. The CDR3 extends over 13 amino acids. This CDR3 reads CASSHRMKSEAFF. CDR3 coding DNA: TGTGCCAGCAGCCACAGGATGAAGTCTGAAGCTTTCTTT.

The genes are TRBV28 and TRBJ2-1; TRBD2 aligns across 14 bases. The CDR3 spans 15 residues. J gave up 12 bases and V 4 bases, and 8 bases lay outside the gene matches. Germline V CDR1 and CDR2: MDHEN, SYDVKM. The CDR3 bases are TGTGCCAGCAGTTCCATGGGGACTAGCGGGAGATGGCAGTTCTTC. Translating it yields CASSSMGTSGRWQFF.

The chain links TRBV9 to TRBJ2-5; TRBD2 matches 9 bases. Looked up from germline, CDR1 is SGDLS and CDR2 is YYNGEE. J lost 5 bases, V lost 0 bases, and 11 bases had no gene match. The length of the CDR3 is 17 residues. The CDR3 coding sequence is TGTGCCAGCAGCGTAGAGGAGTTGGTAGCGGGAGATGAGACCCAGTACTTC. Protein: CASSVEELVAGDETQYF.

V gene TRBV6-5 combines with J gene TRBJ2-5; D might be TRBD2 (5 bases). Germline CDR1 reads MNHEY; CDR2 reads SVGAGI. The CDR3 has 11 residues. V was pared by 7 bases and J by 8 bases, with 11 bases between. The DNA of the CDR3 is TGTGCCAGCACCGCGGGCCAAACCCAGTACTTC. The encoded protein is CASTAGQTQYF.

V is TRBV2 and J is TRBJ1-1, with no clear D. CDR1 SNHLY and CDR2 FYNNEI come from the germline V gene. V was cut by 1 base and J by 5 bases, with 8 bases left in between. The CDR3 has 13 residues. CDR3 in amino acids: CASSEGPGTEAFF. The CDR3 region has the DNA TGTGCCAGCAGTGAAGGGCCTGGAACTGAAGCTTTCTTT. The full variable domain, in which reference TRBV2 and TRBJ1-1 provide the parts outside the CDR3, is EPEVTQTPSHQVTQMGQEVILRCVPISNHLYFYWYRQILGQKVEFLVSFYNNEISEKSEIFDDQFSVERPDGSNFTLKIRSTKLEDSAMYFCASSEGPGTEAFFGQGTRLTVV.

The rearrangement links TRBV5-1 to TRBJ2-2; possibly TRBD1 for D (5 bases). The germline V gene has CDR1 SGHRS and CDR2 YFSETQ. Trimming pared 0 bases from V and 6 bases from J, leaving 12 bases between. This CDR3 is 15 amino acids long. The CDR3 coding sequence is TGCGCCAGCAGCTTGGGCAGGGCGGACGCCGGGGAGCTGTTTTTT. Its translation is CASSLGRADAGELFF.